This TCR beta chain stems from a study of beta chain features in type 1 diabetes. Points from the study as a whole: cDNA sequencing could over-represent cells with high TCR expression. People with Type 1 diabetes carried modestly yet significantly shorter TCRB CDR3s in all four CD4+ subsets.

A single count supports this clone. The antigen remains undetermined. What was sequenced were expressed TCRB transcripts, since all of the isolated RNA had been reverse transcribed. The data were produced by immunoSEQ multiplex PCR, yet TCRdb's version contains in-frame clones alone and is incomplete. The sample shows 600,000 to 700,000 clones, around 15% of them seen only once. Trimming took 6 bases from V and 3 from J; bases not matched to a gene: 8. Per germline, CDR1 MNHEY and CDR2 SMNVEV (reference sequence). The CDR3 runs to 15 residues. The receptor was derived from a man in his late teens or twenties with type 1 diabetes. Sample: naive CD4+ T cells from blood. This chain joins TRBV27 and TRBJ1-2; 9 bases match TRBD1. CDR3 in DNA: TGTGCCAGCAGCCAATGGACAGGGGTACACTATGGCTACACCTTC. Residues: CASSQWTGVHYGYTF.